The 8 T cell receptor beta chains reported below all come from one sample, sequenced in a study of cytomegalovirus exposure and HLA in healthy donors. Primers for the PCR totalled 60 Vbeta and 13 Jbeta. Sequencing was performed with immunoSEQ multiplex PCR; in TCRdb, only in-frame clones are kept and a portion is missing. The data show 150,000 to 200,000 clones, 60% to 80% seen once. Sequencing used PBMCs. Receptors originate from a female donor in good health and CMV-seronegative.

This chain uses TRBV4-2 with TRBJ2-2; 14 bases agree with TRBD2. Trimming at V came to 7 bases and at J to 5 bases, leaving 3 bases not matched to a gene. Per germline, CDR1 LGHNA and CDR2 YNFKEQ. This CDR3 contains 15 residues. CDR3 sequence reads: CASMTSGRGTGELFF. The DNA for the CDR3 is TGTGCCAGCATGACTAGCGGGAGGGGGACCGGGGAGCTGTTTTTT.

In its sample, this clone was seen a few times. The V and J genes are TRBV5-1 and TRBJ2-7; 12 bases match TRBD2. V was pared by 4 bases and J by 5 bases, with 7 bases of the junction left unmatched. Per the germline V gene, CDR1 is SGHRS and CDR2 is YFSETQ. This CDR3 is built from 15 residues. The CDR3 DNA is TGCGCCAGCAGCCTTCTAGCGGGGGGGAGGAACGAGCAGTACTTC. It encodes CASSLLAGGRNEQYF.

The gene calls are TRBV6-1 and TRBJ1-5, with 7 bases matching TRBD1. The CDR3 spans 15 residues. V gave up 6 bases and J gave up 1 base; unmatched junction bases: 6. Looked up from germline, CDR1 is MNHNS and CDR2 is SASEGT. The CDR3 spells CASRRDRQSNQPQHF. CDR3 bases: TGTGCCAGCAGACGGGACAGACAAAGCAATCAGCCCCAGCATTTT.

The chain combines TRBV30 with TRBJ2-5, with a possible D match to TRBD2 (5 bases). In germline, CDR1 is GTSNPN, CDR2 SVGIG (reference sequence). CDR3 length: 16 amino acids. The V end lost 0 bases, the J end lost 4 bases, and 18 bases lay between the germline ends. The CDR3 nucleotides are TGTGCCTGGAGTGTCCCCGAACTAGAGTGGGGAGAGACCCAGTACTTC. This translates into CAWSVPELEWGETQYF.

J is TRBJ2-1 and V is TRBV4-1; D is possibly TRBD2 (6 bases). Germline CDR1 MGHRA, CDR2 YSYEKL. V was shortened by 0 bases and J by 3 bases, with 9 bases between the two germline ends. There are 15 residues in the CDR3. The CDR3 reads CASSQEPGVYNEQFF. The DNA for the CDR3 is TGCGCCAGCAGCCAAGAACCGGGGGTCTACAATGAGCAGTTCTTC.

This rearrangement joins TRBV2 to TRBJ2-3, with D unresolved. Trimming left V 3 bases short and J 1 base short, with 5 bases between. The CDR3 length is 13 residues. Germline CDR1 SNHLY, CDR2 FYNNEI. The CDR3 loop reads CASSDPGTDTQYF. CDR3 sequence (DNA): TGTGCCAGCAGTGATCCCGGCACAGATACGCAGTATTTT.

The CDR3 region is CASSLDGQGNQPQHF. The CDR3, as DNA: TGTGCCAGCAGCTTAGACGGACAGGGCAATCAGCCCCAGCATTTT. The gene calls are TRBV11-2 and TRBJ1-5; TRBD1 aligns across 7 bases. The junction had 1 base not matched to a gene; V was cut back by 0 bases and J by 2 bases. In germline, CDR1 is SGHAT, CDR2 FQNNGV. The CDR3 extends over 15 amino acids.

The V gene is TRBV7-8, the J gene TRBJ2-5; TRBD2 matches 11 bases. The closer fit of TRBJ2-7 to the DNA end suggests the J call may be wrong. This CDR3 is built from 15 residues. The V gene's germline CDR1 is SGHVS and CDR2 FQNEAQ. CDR3 DNA sequence: TGTGCCAGCAGCTTGGGACTAGCGGATTCATACGAGCAGTACTTC. It translates to CASSLGLADSYEQYF.